Included here is one T cell receptor beta chain sequence, with context. Its matching antigen is unknown. This sample was included in a study of CXCR3-negative and CXCR3-positive naive CD8 T cells. Study-wide context: Summed over all libraries, TRB reads came to 110 million to 150 million, with about 1.5 +/- 0.3 million per library.

The TRB cDNA libraries were prepared by 5' RACE with UMI labels. From the 5' RACE reads, TCRdb lists one entry per CDR3 protein and no DNA. The sample is made up of some 140,000 distinct CDR3 sequences, and the top ten hold nearly 0.5% of it. Study outcomes and limitations: Naive subsets were similarly diverse, while memory CD8+ repertoires were much less diverse. Memory cells differed in TRBV-TRBJ usage, but naive CXCR3-negative and CXCR3-positive cells had similar usage. Cryopreserved cells showed partially decreased CXCR3 expression, and most assays used fresh PBMCs. CXCR3-positive naive cells had more hydrophobic TRB CDR3s than CXCR3-negative naive cells.

This CDR3 comprises 19 residues. Germline CDR1 is MGHRA and CDR2 is YSYEKL. The receptor was derived from a human donor in good health. Some clones in this sample may be carry-over from other donors' samples. J is TRBJ2-7 and V is TRBV4-1; TCRdb's D gene call, TRBD2, goes unchecked for lack of DNA. Sequencing was carried out using naive CXCR3+ CD8+ T cells from blood. Sample subset: CD45RO-CCR7+CD27+CD95- naive CD8+ T cells expressing CXCR3 (TNR3+). The CDR3 sequence is CASSLMGGTRTSVSYEQYF.